The 32 T cell receptor beta chains given below trace back to one sample, sequenced in a study of T-cell reconstitution after alpha-beta-depleted transplantation in children. It was with unique molecular identifiers that the TCRbeta library was prepared. TCRdb called the PCR reads again in MiXCR, with one record for every CDR3 protein. Among under 70,000 distinct CDR3 sequences listed, around 9.9% were seen once. This specimen consisted of PBMCs, obtained before TCRalphabeta/CD19-depleted stem cell transplant. These receptors were taken from a boy aged 5 to 17 with acute myeloid leukemia, due to receive a stem cell transplant.

This clonotype was seen only a few times. J is TRBJ2-4 and V is TRBV14; the D gene is possibly TRBD1 (5 bases). From germline, CDR1 is SGHDN and CDR2 FVKESK. CDR3 length: 15 amino acids. Deletions cut 0 bases from V and 6 bases from J, with 12 bases between. The DNA of the CDR3 is TGTGCCAGCAGCCAAGAACTACAGCAGGGAAACATTCAGTACTTC. It encodes CASSQELQQGNIQYF.

Only a few counts were recorded for this clonotype. The J gene is TRBJ2-7, the V gene TRBV4-2, with 10 nucleotides matching TRBD1. CDR3 size: 15 residues. CDR1 LGHNA and CDR2 YNFKEQ come from the germline V gene. Unmatched junction bases numbered 4, after V lost 3 bases and J lost 2 bases. As DNA, the CDR3 is TGTGCCAGCAGCCAGCCCGGGACAGGGGCCTACGAGCAGTACTTC. It is translated as CASSQPGTGAYEQYF.

In its sample, this clonotype was seen many times. The gene calls are TRBV12-3 or TRBV12-4 and TRBJ1-6, with a weak D call TRBD1 (5 bases). This CDR3 is built from 16 residues. Trimming removed 2 bases from V and 7 bases from J, with 15 bases in between. The CDR3 nucleotides are TGTGCCAGCAGTTTACTGGGTTTACAGGCAAATTCACCCCTCCACTTT. Its translation: CASSLLGLQANSPLHF.

This chain links TRBV5-4 with TRBJ2-4; perhaps TRBD2 as D (6 bases). Deletions cut 4 bases from V and 6 bases from J, with 14 bases between. The germline V gene encodes CDR1 SGHNT and CDR2 YYREEE (reference sequence). The CDR3 is 14 amino acids. The CDR3 protein is CASSLGGQGNIQYF. The CDR3 nucleotides read TGTGCCAGCAGCCTGGGGGGTCAGGGAAACATTCAGTACTTC. Supplemented by reference TRBV5-4 and TRBJ2-4, the full variable domain reads ETGVTQSPTHLIKTRGQQVTLRCSSQSGHNTVSWYQQALGQGPQFIFQYYREEENGRGNFPPRFSGLQFPNYSSELNVNALELDDSALYLCASSLGGQGNIQYFGAGTRLSVL.

There are many counts of this clonotype. The chain combines TRBV18 with TRBJ1-5; D ambiguous. Germline CDR1 reads KGHSH; CDR2 reads LQKENI. The CDR3 has 13 amino acids. V lost 2 bases, J lost 4 bases, and 6 bases lay in between. CDR3 residues: CASSPAHNQPQHF. In nucleotides, the CDR3 is TGTGCCAGCTCACCAGCCCATAATCAGCCCCAGCATTTT.

This clonotype was picked up many times. V gene TRBV12-3 or TRBV12-4 combines with J gene TRBJ1-6, with no clear D. The ends were cut back, 5 bases at V and 7 bases at J, with 12 bases in the middle. The CDR3 runs to 14 residues. The CDR3 reads CASSIFDSNSPLHF. The CDR3 DNA follows: TGTGCCAGCAGTATTTTCGACTCCAATTCACCCCTCCACTTT.

This clonotype was recorded many times. This chain connects TRBV10-3 to TRBJ1-4; tentative D call: TRBD1 (6 bases). This CDR3 is 13 amino acids long. In germline, CDR1 is ENHRY, CDR2 SYGVKD. V lost 10 bases, J lost 8 bases, and 17 bases lay in between. This CDR3 reads CATSGTTGEKLFF. The CDR3 nucleotides read TGTGCCACCTCCGGGACAACGGGCGAAAAACTGTTTTTT.

This clonotype was seen at least ten times. The chain links TRBV20-1 to TRBJ2-5; TRBD1 matches at 9 bases. This CDR3 is built from 13 residues. Germline trimming cut 7 bases from V and 3 bases from J; bases unmatched to any gene: 6. Germline loops: CDR1 DFQATT, CDR2 SNEGSKA (reference sequence). Here the CDR3 reads CSEEGTGKETQYF. CDR3 coding DNA: TGCAGTGAAGAGGGGACAGGGAAAGAGACCCAGTACTTC.

This clonotype was counted ten times or more. The chain uses TRBV5-1 and TRBJ1-1, with a weak D call TRBD1 (6 bases). The CDR3 covers 15 residues. Looked up from germline, CDR1 is SGHRS and CDR2 is YFSETQ. The V end lost 4 bases, the J end lost 7 bases, and 20 bases lay between the germline ends. In DNA form, the CDR3 reads TGCGCCAGCAGCCCATCGGGACACAGAACGGGTGAAGCTTTCTTT. This gives the protein CASSPSGHRTGEAFF.

This clonotype has at least ten counts. The chain is built from TRBV20-1 and TRBJ1-2; D unclear. V dropped 5 bases and J dropped 2 bases, with 9 bases sitting between them. The CDR3 extends over 12 amino acids. The V gene's germline CDR1 is DFQATT and CDR2 SNEGSKA (reference sequence). DNA for the CDR3: TGCAGTGCTCCTGACTGGAACTATGGCTACACCTTC. Amino acids: CSAPDWNYGYTF.

This clonotype was detected a few times. The rearrangement uses TRBV5-1 and TRBJ2-1; perhaps TRBD2 as D (5 bases). The CDR3 length is 14 residues. Trimming shortened V by 8 bases and J by 4 bases, and 16 bases separated the two germline ends. Germline loops: CDR1 SGHRS, CDR2 YFSETQ. CDR3 amino acids: CASTPKSGYNEQFF. CDR3 bases: TGCGCCAGTACCCCCAAAAGCGGTTACAATGAGCAGTTCTTC.

This clonotype was seen at least ten times. The chain employs TRBV29-1 and TRBJ1-1, with unresolved D. The V gene's germline CDR1 is SQVTM and CDR2 ANQGSEA. The V and J ends lost 3 bases and 7 bases respectively, with 12 bases between them. The CDR3 consists of 12 residues. CDR3 coding DNA: TGCAGCGTTGATTCAGGTACATTTGAAGCTTTCTTT. It encodes CSVDSGTFEAFF.

This clonotype has ten or more counts. The chain couples TRBV12-3 or TRBV12-4 to TRBJ2-7; a possible D gene is TRBD1 (6 bases). This CDR3 has 15 residues. V lost 7 bases and J lost 1, with 17 bases in between. DNA of the CDR3: TGTGCCAGCACCCCCATGGGGGCCCCTTCCTACGAGCAGTACTTC. Its protein product is CASTPMGAPSYEQYF.

This clonotype was seen repeatedly, ten times or more. A clone one base away is much larger, so this may be a read error. The V gene is TRBV20-1, the J gene TRBJ1-2, with 9 bases aligning to TRBD1. Germline CDR1 DFQATT, CDR2 SNEGSKA (reference sequence). The CDR3 is 14 residues long. J lost 4 bases, V lost 8 bases, and 11 bases had no gene match. The CDR3 spells CSLSLGTGLYGYTF. CDR3 coding DNA: TGCAGTCTATCCCTCGGGACAGGGCTCTATGGCTACACCTTC.

At least ten counts were recorded for this clonotype. The chain has TRBV20-1 and TRBJ2-5, with D perhaps TRBD1 (5 bases). The CDR3 runs to 12 residues. With 1 base removed from V and 5 bases from J, the gap between germline ends came to 8 bases. Per the germline V gene, CDR1 is DFQATT and CDR2 is SNEGSKA (reference sequence). CDR3 sequence reads: CSARVRAETQYF. CDR3 DNA sequence: TGCAGTGCTAGAGTCAGGGCCGAGACCCAGTACTTC.

This clonotype was picked up many times. V usage is TRBV5-1 and J usage is TRBJ1-1, with D unclear. Germline V gene lookup returns CDR1 SGHRS and CDR2 YFSETQ. This CDR3 comprises 14 residues. V was shortened by 1 base and J by 0 bases, with 7 bases between the two germline ends. The DNA for the CDR3 is TGCGCCAGCAGCTTGACTGGTTTGAACACTGAAGCTTTCTTT. Amino acid sequence: CASSLTGLNTEAFF.

This clonotype was recorded many times. The gene calls are TRBV5-6 and TRBJ2-1; weak D call: TRBD2 (5 bases). The V end lost 1 base, the J end lost 5 bases, and 7 bases lay between the germline ends. Germline V CDR1 and CDR2: SGHDT, YYEEEE. The CDR3 covers 13 residues. This chain's CDR3 is CASSLTGDNEQFF. The CDR3 DNA reads TGTGCCAGCAGCTTGACCGGGGACAATGAGCAGTTCTTC.

This clonotype has more than one count but fewer than ten. The CDR3 coding sequence is TGCAGCGGGAACAACAGAGGGACTACGACCCAGTACTTC. Residues: CSGNNRGTTTQYF. The chain joins TRBV29-1 to TRBJ2-5; 7 bases are a match to TRBD2. The CDR3 is made up of 13 amino acids. With 7 bases clipped from V and 7 bases from J, the junction kept 12 bases outside the gene matches. Germline CDR1 and CDR2: SQVTM and ANQGSEA.

Ten or more counts support this clonotype. The V call is TRBV7-3, the J call TRBJ1-5, with 7 bases identical to TRBD1. Germline lookup yields CDR1 SGHTA and CDR2 FQGTGA. The V and J ends lost 5 bases and 4 bases, in that order; junction bases with no gene match: 5. The CDR3 extends over 14 amino acids. In DNA, the CDR3 is TGTGCCAGCAGCCTAGCGGGACAGAATCAGCCCCAGCATTTT. Its protein product is CASSLAGQNQPQHF.

This clonotype was seen more than once but under ten times. This chain links TRBV10-2 with TRBJ1-6; D unresolved. The CDR3 loop spans 13 amino acids. The ends were cut back, 8 bases at V and 3 bases at J, with 8 bases in the middle. Germline assignment: CDR1 WSHSY and CDR2 SAAADI. CDR3 in amino acids: CASEQNYNSPLHF. CDR3 coding DNA: TGCGCCAGCGAGCAGAACTATAATTCACCCCTCCACTTT.

This clonotype came up many times. The V gene is TRBV12-3 or TRBV12-4, the J gene TRBJ2-6; no definite D call. The CDR3 totals 17 residues. V lost 2 bases to trimming and J lost 0 bases, with 11 bases between them. The CDR3 DNA reads TGTGCCAGCAGTTTAAACTTAGCCGGCTCTGGGGCCAACGTCCTGACTTTC. Protein product: CASSLNLAGSGANVLTF.

This clonotype was counted ten times or more. The chain combines TRBV5-1 with TRBJ1-4, with 8 bases that match TRBD1. The CDR3 runs to 18 residues. Germline lookup yields CDR1 SGHRS and CDR2 YFSETQ. The J segment lost 3 bases and the V segment lost 3 bases, leaving 13 bases of the junction unmatched. CDR3 amino acids: CASSWTTGASGPNEKLFF. In DNA, the CDR3 is TGCGCCAGCAGCTGGACGACAGGGGCTTCGGGACCTAATGAAAAACTGTTTTTT.

Ten or more counts support this clonotype. The chain recombines TRBV10-2 with TRBJ1-4; D is perhaps TRBD1 (5 bases). There are 12 residues in the CDR3. V lost 7 bases and J 5 bases, leaving 8 bases between the germline ends. Germline values: CDR1 WSHSY, CDR2 SAAADI. CDR3 nucleotides: TGCGCCAGCAAGGAGGGGAATGAAAAACTGTTTTTT. Translation gives CASKEGNEKLFF.

This clonotype has a count of ten or more. The chain's CDR3 is CATSDLLDGDEQFF. DNA for the CDR3: TGTGCCACCAGTGATTTGCTCGACGGGGATGAGCAGTTCTTC. J is TRBJ2-1 and V is TRBV24-1, with D maybe TRBD2 (5 bases). Germline CDR1 and CDR2: KGHDR and SFDVKD. This CDR3 has 14 amino acids. Trimming took off 0 bases at V and 8 bases at J, with 10 bases between the two ends.

The sample holds many counts of this clonotype. This chain links TRBV12-3 or TRBV12-4 with TRBJ2-7, with D unresolved. The ends were cut back, 6 bases at V and 5 bases at J, with 11 bases in the middle. The CDR3 spans 12 residues. The CDR3 DNA reads TGTGCCAGCAGCCCGACCTGGAACGAGCAGTACTTC. Translation: CASSPTWNEQYF.

This chain joins TRBV30 and TRBJ2-1, with 8 bases matching TRBD2. The V gene end was trimmed by 0 bases and the J gene end by 8 bases; junction bases not matched to a gene: 3. The CDR3 sequence is 13 residues long. Germline CDR1 reads GTSNPN; CDR2 reads SVGIG (reference sequence). CDR3 bases: TGTGCCTGGAGTGTACTTAGCGGGGATGAGCAGTTCTTC. Residues: CAWSVLSGDEQFF.

This clonotype was counted at least ten times. This chain uses TRBV27 with TRBJ2-1; the D gene is possibly TRBD1 (5 bases). Germline-derived CDR1 and CDR2 are MNHEY and SMNVEV (reference sequence). Trimming removed 3 bases at V and 0 bases at J, with 9 bases between. The CDR3 length is 15 residues. DNA for the CDR3: TGTGCCAGCAGTTTTCAGGGTCTCTCCTACAATGAGCAGTTCTTC. It specifies CASSFQGLSYNEQFF.

This clonotype was counted at least ten times. The gene calls are TRBV20-1 and TRBJ2-1; D gene uncertain. V lost 3 bases, J lost 0 bases, and 12 bases lay in between. In germline, CDR1 is DFQATT, CDR2 SNEGSKA (reference sequence). The CDR3 runs 15 residues. For the CDR3, the DNA is TGCAGTGCTAGGAAACTACCTAGCTCCTACAATGAGCAGTTCTTC. It translates to CSARKLPSSYNEQFF.

The sample holds many counts of this clonotype. The chain is built from TRBV12-3 or TRBV12-4 and TRBJ1-5; D gene ambiguous. Trimming took off 1 base at V and 6 bases at J, with 4 bases between the two ends. The CDR3 spans 12 residues. The CDR3: CASSLGPQPQHF. The CDR3 DNA is TGTGCCAGCAGTTTAGGACCTCAGCCCCAGCATTTT.

There are many counts of this clonotype. The chain recombines TRBV3-1 with TRBJ2-1, with TRBD1 identical over 7 bases. J gave up 14 bases and V 1 base, and 5 bases lay outside the gene matches. This CDR3 spans 12 amino acids. The V gene's germline CDR1 is LGHDT and CDR2 YNNKEL (reference sequence). The CDR3 coding sequence is TGTGCCAGCAGCCAAGGACAGGGTAGGGAGTTCTTC. It translates to CASSQGQGREFF.

This clonotype has ten or more counts. The rearrangement links TRBV29-1 to TRBJ2-3, with 11 bases that match TRBD1. V trimming: 6 bases; J trimming: 3 bases; junction bases outside the gene matches: 5. Germline assignment: CDR1 SQVTM and CDR2 ANQGSEA. There are 14 residues in the CDR3. The CDR3 is CSVRGTGGTDTQYF. Written as DNA, the CDR3 is TGCAGCGTGAGAGGGACAGGGGGAACAGATACGCAGTATTTT.

The table lists this clonotype with many counts. The chain employs TRBV12-3 or TRBV12-4 and TRBJ2-3; 15 nucleotides agree with TRBD2. The CDR3 runs 17 residues. V was pared by 7 bases and J by 5 bases, with 10 bases of the junction left unmatched. CDR3 coding DNA: TGTGCCAGCACCTCGGGGACTAGCGGGGGGTGGGGAGATACGCAGTATTTT. Protein: CASTSGTSGGWGDTQYF.